This T cell receptor beta chain was identified in a study of blood T cells in healthy people across ages. Unmatched junction bases numbered 10, after V lost 4 bases and J lost 5 bases. Per the germline V gene, CDR1 is SGHRS and CDR2 is YFSETQ. The CDR3 loop spans 16 amino acids. This clonotype was detected a few times. Its matching antigen is unknown. General study findings and limits: TCR beta diversity correlated strongly with naive T cell percentage. It was not known whether donors were CMV positive (a possible confounder of expanded clonotype changes).

Together with a sample-barcoded 5' primer, a J-beta primer mix was included in a second PCR lasting about 6 to 11 cycles. Tagging of each cDNA molecule was performed by a template-switch adaptor with 12 random nucleotides. One entry per CDR3 protein, called by TCRdb with MiXCR from the 5' RACE reads. The sample carries about 1,500,000 distinct CDR3 sequences, 28% recorded once. This clonotype was sampled from a woman younger than 45 in good health. The chain employs TRBV5-1 and TRBJ2-2, with 8 bases lining up with TRBD1. The material sequenced was blood. CDR3 amino acids: CASSIGQGGGTGELFF. The DNA for the CDR3 is TGCGCCAGCAGCATTGGACAGGGCGGTGGGACCGGGGAGCTGTTTTTT.